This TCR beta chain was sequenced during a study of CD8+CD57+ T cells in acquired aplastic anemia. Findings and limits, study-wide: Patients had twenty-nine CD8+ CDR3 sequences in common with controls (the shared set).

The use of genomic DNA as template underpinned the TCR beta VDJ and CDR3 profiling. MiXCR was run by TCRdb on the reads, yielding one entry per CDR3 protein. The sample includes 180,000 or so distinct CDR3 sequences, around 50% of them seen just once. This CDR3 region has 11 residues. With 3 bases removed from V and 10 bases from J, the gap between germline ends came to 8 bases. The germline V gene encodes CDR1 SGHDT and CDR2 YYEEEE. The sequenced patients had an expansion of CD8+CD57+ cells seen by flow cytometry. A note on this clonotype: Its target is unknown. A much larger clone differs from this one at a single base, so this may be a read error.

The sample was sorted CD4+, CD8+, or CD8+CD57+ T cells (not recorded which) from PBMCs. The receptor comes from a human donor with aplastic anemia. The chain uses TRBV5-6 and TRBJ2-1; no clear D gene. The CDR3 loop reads CASSSVTEQFF. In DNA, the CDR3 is TGTGCCAGCAGCTCCGTAACGGAGCAGTTCTTC.